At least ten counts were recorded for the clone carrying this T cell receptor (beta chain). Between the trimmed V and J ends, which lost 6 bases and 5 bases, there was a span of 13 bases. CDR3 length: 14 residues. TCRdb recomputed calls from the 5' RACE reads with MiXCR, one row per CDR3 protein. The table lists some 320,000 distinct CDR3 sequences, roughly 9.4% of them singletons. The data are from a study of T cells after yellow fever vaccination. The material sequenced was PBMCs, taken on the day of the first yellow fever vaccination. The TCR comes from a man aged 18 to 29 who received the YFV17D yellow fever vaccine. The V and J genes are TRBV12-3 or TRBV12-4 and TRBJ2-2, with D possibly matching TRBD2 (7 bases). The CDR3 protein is CASRQRGGTGELFF. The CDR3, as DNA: TGTGCCAGCAGGCAAAGGGGGGGTACCGGGGAGCTGTTTTTT.